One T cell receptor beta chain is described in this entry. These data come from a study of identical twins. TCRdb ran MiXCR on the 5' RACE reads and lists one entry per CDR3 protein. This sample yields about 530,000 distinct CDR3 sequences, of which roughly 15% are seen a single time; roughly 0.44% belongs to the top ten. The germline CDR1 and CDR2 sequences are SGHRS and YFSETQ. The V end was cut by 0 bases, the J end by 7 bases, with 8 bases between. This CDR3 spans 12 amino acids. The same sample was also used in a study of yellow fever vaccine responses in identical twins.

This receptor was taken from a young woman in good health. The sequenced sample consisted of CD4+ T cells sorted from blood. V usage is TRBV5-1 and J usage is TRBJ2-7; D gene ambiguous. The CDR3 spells CASSLDPFEQYF. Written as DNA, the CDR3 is TGCGCCAGCAGCTTGGACCCCTTTGAGCAGTACTTC. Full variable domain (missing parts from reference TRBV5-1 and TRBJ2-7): KAGVTQTPRYLIKTRGQQVTLSCSPISGHRSVSWYQQTPGQGLQFLFEYFSETQRNKGNFPGRFSGRQFSNSRSEMNVSTLELGDSALYLCASSLDPFEQYFGPGTRLTVT.